This is a list of T cell receptor beta chains from one sample in a study of OX40 agonist ivuxolimab in advanced cancers. Produced via immunoSEQ multiplex PCR; TCRdb's table is partial and in-frame only. In the table there are 60,000 to 75,000 clones, 94% of which are singletons. This specimen was CD4+ or CD8+ T cells sorted from blood, taken in a trial of the OX40 agonist ivuxolimab. The receptors shown here come from an adult with an advanced solid tumor such as melanoma, head and neck, liver or kidney cancer. Each CDR3 is given with its conserved first and last residue. A D gene is named only where the DNA matches it firmly. Rows may omit the clone size; those that give it use once, few, many or a size class.

TRBD2	TRBV14	TRBJ2-7	-	CASSQASGTSYEQYF	TGTGCCAGCAGCCAAGCTAGCGGGACGTCCTACGAGCAGTACTTC
-	TRBV27	TRBJ2-2	-	CASSSGITGELFF	TGTGCCAGCAGTTCCGGGATAACCGGGGAGCTGTTTTTT
-	TRBV7-3	TRBJ1-6	-	CASSGGRGSPLHF	TGTGCCAGCAGCGGGGGGCGTGGTTCACCCCTCCACTTT
-	TRBV28	TRBJ2-3	-	CASSFLSGTDTQYF	TGTGCCAGCAGCTTTCTGTCGGGCACAGATACGCAGTATTTT
TRBD1	TRBV19	TRBJ2-7	once	CASRDRSSYEQYF	TGTGCCAGCCGGGACAGGAGCTCCTACGAGCAGTACTTC
-	TRBV4-2	TRBJ1-1	-	CASSTVGGFTEAFF	TGTGCCAGCAGCACCGTGGGGGGTTTTACTGAAGCTTTCTTT
-	TRBV28	TRBJ2-2	-	CASRPREGNTGELFF	TGTGCCAGCAGACCACGAGAAGGGAACACCGGGGAGCTGTTTTTT
TRBD2	TRBV6-5	TRBJ2-4	-	CASSYSSLAGGNIQYF	TGTGCCAGCAGTTACTCTTCGCTAGCGGGAGGGAACATTCAGTACTTC
-	TRBV28	TRBJ2-7	-	CASSSHDRLPYEQYF	TGTGCCAGCAGTTCCCACGACAGGTTACCCTACGAGCAGTACTTC
-	TRBV5-1	TRBJ1-4	-	CASSLDRRYAHEKLFF	TGCGCCAGCAGCTTGGATCGTAGGTACGCCCATGAAAAACTGTTTTTT
-	TRBV6-1	TRBJ2-3	-	CATLLGGTDTQYF	TGTGCCACCCTTCTCGGGGGAACAGATACGCAGTATTTT
TRBD1	TRBV7-3	TRBJ2-3	-	CASSPQDRAVTDTQYF	TGTGCCAGCAGCCCGCAGGACAGGGCGGTGACAGATACGCAGTATTTT
TRBD2	TRBV4-1	TRBJ2-1	-	CASSHANSGRAGNEQFF	TGCGCCAGCAGCCATGCCAATAGCGGGAGGGCCGGCAATGAGCAGTTCTTC
TRBD2	TRBV27	TRBJ2-1	-	CASSLGARRYPGLARYNEQFF	TGTGCCAGCAGTTTAGGTGCACGGCGCTATCCGGGACTAGCGAGATACAATGAGCAGTTCTTC
-	TRBV6-5	TRBJ1-1	-	CASSWEGNTEAFF	TGTGCCAGCAGTTGGGAGGGGAACACTGAAGCTTTCTTT
-	TRBV11-3	TRBJ1-1	-	CASSRGQLANTEAFF	TGTGCCAGCAGCCGAGGGCAATTGGCGAACACTGAAGCTTTCTTT
-	TRBV27	TRBJ2-3	once	CASMAILDTDTQYF	TGTGCCAGCATGGCCATCTTGGACACAGATACGCAGTATTTT
-	TRBV29-1	TRBJ2-1	-	CSVEDPRGGKLPDEQFF	TGCAGCGTTGAAGATCCAAGGGGCGGGAAACTCCCCGATGAGCAGTTCTTC
-	TRBV28	TRBJ2-7	-	CASSLWGGLSYEQYF	TGTGCCAGCAGTTTATGGGGGGGGCTCTCCTACGAGCAGTACTTC
-	TRBV11-1	TRBJ1-3	-	CASSPFGPFESGNTIYF	TGTGCCAGCAGCCCGTTCGGCCCCTTTGAATCTGGAAACACCATATATTTT
-	TRBV7-9	TRBJ2-7	-	CASSQASSRQAYEQYF	TGTGCCAGCAGCCAAGCCTCATCCAGGCAGGCCTACGAGCAGTACTTC
TRBD2	TRBV9	TRBJ2-3	-	CASSVLQREGPGDTQYF	TGTGCCAGCAGCGTACTGCAGCGGGAGGGCCCTGGAGATACGCAGTATTTT
-	TRBV11-1	TRBJ1-2	-	CASSLGRSFSYGYTF	TGTGCCAGCAGCTTAGGCCGGAGCTTCAGTTATGGCTACACCTTC
TRBD1	TRBV6-5	TRBJ1-2	-	CASSPTGGTGYTF	TGTGCCAGCAGCCCAACAGGGGGCACTGGCTACACCTTC
-	TRBV15	TRBJ2-7	-	CATSRDPTDEQYF	TGTGCCACCAGCAGAGACCCGACAGACGAGCAGTACTTC
TRBD2	TRBV6-5	TRBJ2-1	-	CASRLAEYNEQFF	TGTGCCAGCCGACTAGCGGAGTACAATGAGCAGTTCTTC
TRBD1	TRBV6-6	TRBJ2-7	-	CASSYAQGVYEQYF	TGTGCCAGCAGCTATGCCCAGGGGGTCTACGAGCAGTACTTC
-	TRBV7-9	TRBJ2-1	-	CASSLTRGNNEQFF	TGTGCCAGCAGCTTAACGCGCGGGAACAATGAGCAGTTCTTC
-	TRBV25-1	TRBJ2-5	-	CASSARKAQETQYF	TGTGCCAGCAGTGCGCGGAAAGCCCAAGAGACCCAGTACTTC
TRBD2	TRBV5-1	TRBJ2-1	few	CASSPGTSAGESSYNEQFF	TGCGCCAGCAGCCCAGGGACTAGCGCCGGCGAAAGCTCCTACAATGAGCAGTTCTTC
TRBD1	TRBV7-2	TRBJ1-1	-	CASSSTGGGRMNTEAFF	TGTGCCAGCAGCTCTACAGGGGGCGGACGGATGAACACTGAAGCTTTCTTT
TRBD1	TRBV6-6	TRBJ2-7	-	CASATGAAYEQYF	TGTGCCAGCGCTACAGGGGCGGCCTACGAGCAGTACTTC
TRBD1	TRBV7-9	TRBJ2-7	-	CASSSGQSPYEQYF	TGTGCCAGCAGCTCGGGACAGAGCCCCTACGAGCAGTACTTC
-	TRBV6-5	TRBJ2-7	-	CASMTGTYEQYF	TGTGCCAGCATGACAGGTACCTACGAGCAGTACTTC
-	TRBV27	TRBJ1-2	-	CASRTRSHGYTF	TGTGCCAGCAGGACAAGGAGCCATGGCTACACCTTC
TRBD1	TRBV12-5	TRBJ1-1	-	CASGLILGAGGSLNTEAFF	TGTGCTAGTGGTTTAATCCTAGGGGCAGGGGGCTCCCTGAACACTGAAGCTTTCTTT